The clone carrying this T cell receptor beta chain turned up a few times. What it binds is not known. This sample was taken from a study of T cell repertoires in cytomegalovirus infection. For the study at large: Peptides in the study included HLA-C-restricted and HLA-B-restricted CMV epitopes. CMV infection together with matching HLA type was indicated by public TCR beta signatures.

TCRdb re-analysed the reads in MiXCR, keeping a single row per CDR3 protein. The sample has about 900,000 distinct CDR3 sequences, 31% seen once; the top ten hold roughly an eighth. General observations from the study: Clonotype analysis showed dominance of the ex vivo response by HLA-C-restricted CMV-specific TCR beta clonotypes. The cumulative frequency of public TCR beta families distinguished individuals who carried CMV together with the relevant HLA.

This sequence originates from a human donor in good health (CMV status not recorded). Some clones in this sample may be carry-over from other donors' samples. The starting material was cultured CD8+ T cells from PBMCs, obtained from culture after CMV antigen stimulation.

CDR3 sequence (DNA): TGTGCCAGCAGCCCAAAGGTAGCGGGGGTAGATACGCAGTATTTT. This encodes CASSPKVAGVDTQYF. The chain has TRBV4-2 and TRBJ2-3; TRBD2 agrees at 9 bases. The V and J ends lost 4 bases and 5 bases, in that order; junction bases with no gene match: 7. The V gene's germline CDR1 is LGHNA and CDR2 YNFKEQ. This CDR3 region has 15 residues.